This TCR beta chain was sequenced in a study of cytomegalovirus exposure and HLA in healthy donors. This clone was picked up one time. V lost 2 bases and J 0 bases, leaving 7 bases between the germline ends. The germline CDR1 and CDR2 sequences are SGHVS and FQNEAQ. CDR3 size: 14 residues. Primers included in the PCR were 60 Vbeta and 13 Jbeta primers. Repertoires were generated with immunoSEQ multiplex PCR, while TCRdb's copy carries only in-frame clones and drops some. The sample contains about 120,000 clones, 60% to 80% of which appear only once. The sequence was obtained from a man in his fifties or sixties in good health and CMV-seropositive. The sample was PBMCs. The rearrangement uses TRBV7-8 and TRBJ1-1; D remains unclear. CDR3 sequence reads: CASSLSHLNTEAFF. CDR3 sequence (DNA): TGTGCCAGCAGCTTATCCCACTTGAACACTGAAGCTTTCTTT.